The source of this T cell receptor beta chain is a study of T cells in Graves' hyperthyroidism and ophthalmopathy. General observations from the study: Blood also showed most of the thyroid clonotypes that were expanded above 0.001.

Newly diagnosed hyperthyroidism, duration under 2 months, in patients aged 18 to 65. This clonotype was seen many times. The antigen remains unidentified. CDR1 is GTSNPN, CDR2 SVGIG, per germline (reference sequence). The CDR3 runs to 14 residues. The J segment lost 2 bases and the V segment lost 1 base, leaving 2 bases of the junction unmatched. RNA transcripts were the template for amplifying TCR beta CDR3 regions. The HTBI primer set drove a first-round RT-PCR of the TCR CDR3. One entry per CDR3 protein, called by TCRdb with MiXCR from the multiplex PCR reads. Altogether around 340,000 distinct CDR3 sequences are present, approximately 17% being singletons, with the ten largest covering roughly 35%.

Sequenced input: blood. The chain employs TRBV30 and TRBJ1-2; TRBD1 matches at 9 bases. This TCR was recovered from a woman in her 30s with Graves' hyperthyroidism that later progressed to Graves' ophthalmopathy. The CDR3 sequence: CAWSETGGNYGYTF. In nucleotides, the CDR3 is TGTGCCTGGAGTGAAACAGGGGGCAACTATGGCTACACCTTC.